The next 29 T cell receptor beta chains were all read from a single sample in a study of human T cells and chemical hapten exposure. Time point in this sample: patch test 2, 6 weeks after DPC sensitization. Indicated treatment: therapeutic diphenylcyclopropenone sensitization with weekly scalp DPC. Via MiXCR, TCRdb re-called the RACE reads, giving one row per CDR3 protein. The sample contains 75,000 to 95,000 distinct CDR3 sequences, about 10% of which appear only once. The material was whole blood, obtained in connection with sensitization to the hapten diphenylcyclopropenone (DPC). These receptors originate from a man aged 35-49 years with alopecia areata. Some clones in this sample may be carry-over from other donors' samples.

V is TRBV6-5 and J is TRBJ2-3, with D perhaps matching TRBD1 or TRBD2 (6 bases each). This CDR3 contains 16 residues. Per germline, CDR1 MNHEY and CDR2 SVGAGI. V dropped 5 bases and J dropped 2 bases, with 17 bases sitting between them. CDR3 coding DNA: TGTGCCAGCAGTCCTTCGGGGGCTATGGTCACAGATACGCAGTATTTT. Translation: CASSPSGAMVTDTQYF.

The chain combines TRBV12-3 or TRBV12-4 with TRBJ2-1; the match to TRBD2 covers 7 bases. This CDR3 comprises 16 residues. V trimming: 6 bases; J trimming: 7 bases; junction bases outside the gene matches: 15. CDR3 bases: TGTGCCAGCAGCCAGAGCGGGACCAACCCCATGAATGAGCAGTTCTTC. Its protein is CASSQSGTNPMNEQFF.

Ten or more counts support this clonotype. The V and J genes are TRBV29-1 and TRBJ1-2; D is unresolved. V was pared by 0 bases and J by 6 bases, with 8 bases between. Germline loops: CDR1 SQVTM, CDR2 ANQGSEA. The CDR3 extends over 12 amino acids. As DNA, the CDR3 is TGCAGCGTTGAAGACACAGACCATGGCTACACCTTC. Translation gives CSVEDTDHGYTF.

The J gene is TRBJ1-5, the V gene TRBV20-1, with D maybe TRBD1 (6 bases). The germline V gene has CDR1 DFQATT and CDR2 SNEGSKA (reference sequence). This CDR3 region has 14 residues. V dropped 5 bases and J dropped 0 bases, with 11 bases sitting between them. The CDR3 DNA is TGCAGTGCTCTACAGGGAAATAGCAATCAGCCCCAGCATTTT. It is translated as CSALQGNSNQPQHF.

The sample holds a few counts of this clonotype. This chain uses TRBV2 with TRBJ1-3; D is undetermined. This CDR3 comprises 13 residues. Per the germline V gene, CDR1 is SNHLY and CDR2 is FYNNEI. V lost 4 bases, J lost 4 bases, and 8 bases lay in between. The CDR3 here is CASSVDGGNTIYF. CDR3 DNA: TGTGCCAGCAGTGTAGACGGGGGAAACACCATATATTTT.

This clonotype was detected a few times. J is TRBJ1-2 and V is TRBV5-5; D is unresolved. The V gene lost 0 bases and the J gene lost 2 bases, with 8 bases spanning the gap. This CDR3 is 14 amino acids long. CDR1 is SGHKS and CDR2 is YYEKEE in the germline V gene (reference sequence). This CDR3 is CASSLGRQNYGYTF. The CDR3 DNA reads TGTGCCAGCAGCTTGGGGCGTCAGAACTATGGCTACACCTTC. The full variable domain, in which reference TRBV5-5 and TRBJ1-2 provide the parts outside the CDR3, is DAGVTQSPTHLIKTRGQQVTLRCSPISGHKSVSWYQQVLGQGPQFIFQYYEKEERGRGNFPDRFSARQFPNYSSELNVNALLLGDSALYLCASSLGRQNYGYTFGSGTRLTVV.

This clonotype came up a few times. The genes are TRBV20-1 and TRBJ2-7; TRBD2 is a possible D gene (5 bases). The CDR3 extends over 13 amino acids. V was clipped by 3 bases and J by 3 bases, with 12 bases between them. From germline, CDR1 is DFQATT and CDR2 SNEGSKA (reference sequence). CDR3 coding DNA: TGCAGTGCTAGCCGGGAATTCATCTACGAGCAGTACTTC. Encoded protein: CSASREFIYEQYF.

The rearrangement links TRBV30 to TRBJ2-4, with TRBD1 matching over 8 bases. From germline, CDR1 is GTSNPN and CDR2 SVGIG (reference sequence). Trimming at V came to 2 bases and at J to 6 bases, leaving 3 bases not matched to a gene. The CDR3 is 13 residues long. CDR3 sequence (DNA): TGTGCCTGGAGTAGAGGACAGGGAAACATTCAGTACTTC. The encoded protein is CAWSRGQGNIQYF. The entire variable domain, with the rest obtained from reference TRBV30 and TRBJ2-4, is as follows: SQTIHQWPATLVQPVGSPLSLECTVEGTSNPNLYWYRQAAGRGLQLLFYSVGIGQISSEVPQNLSASRPQDRQFILSSKKLLLSDSGFYLCAWSRGQGNIQYFGAGTRLSVL.

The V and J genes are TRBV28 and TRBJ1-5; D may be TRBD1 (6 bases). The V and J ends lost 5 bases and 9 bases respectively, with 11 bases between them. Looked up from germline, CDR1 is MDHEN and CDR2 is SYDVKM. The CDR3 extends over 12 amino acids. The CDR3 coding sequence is TGTGCCAGCAGTCCCACAGGGAGGCCCCAGCATTTT. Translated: CASSPTGRPQHF. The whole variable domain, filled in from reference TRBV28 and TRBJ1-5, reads DVKVTQSSRYLVKRTGEKVFLECVQDMDHENMFWYRQDPGLGLRLIYFSYDVKMKEKGDIPEGYSVSREKKERFSLILESASTNQTSMYLCASSPTGRPQHFGDGTRLSIL.

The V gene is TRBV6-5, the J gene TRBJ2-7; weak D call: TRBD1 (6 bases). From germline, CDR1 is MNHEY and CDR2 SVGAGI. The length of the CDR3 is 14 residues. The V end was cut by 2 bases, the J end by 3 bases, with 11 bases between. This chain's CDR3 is CASSYQRGYYEQYF. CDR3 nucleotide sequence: TGTGCCAGCAGTTACCAAAGGGGGTACTACGAGCAGTACTTC.

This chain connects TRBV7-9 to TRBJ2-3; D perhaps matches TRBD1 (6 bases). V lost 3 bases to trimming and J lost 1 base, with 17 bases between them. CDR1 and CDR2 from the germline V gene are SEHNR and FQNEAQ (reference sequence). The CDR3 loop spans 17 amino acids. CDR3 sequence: CASSFLGQTGGTDTQYF. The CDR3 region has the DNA TGTGCCAGCAGCTTCCTTGGACAGACCGGCGGCACAGATACGCAGTATTTT.

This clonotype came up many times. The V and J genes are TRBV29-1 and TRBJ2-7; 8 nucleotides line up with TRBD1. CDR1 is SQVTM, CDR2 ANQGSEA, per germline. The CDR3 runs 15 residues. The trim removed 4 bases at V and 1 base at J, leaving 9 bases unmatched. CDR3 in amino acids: CSVVWTGRMSYEQYF. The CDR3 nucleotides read TGCAGCGTTGTTTGGACAGGGAGGATGTCCTACGAGCAGTACTTC.

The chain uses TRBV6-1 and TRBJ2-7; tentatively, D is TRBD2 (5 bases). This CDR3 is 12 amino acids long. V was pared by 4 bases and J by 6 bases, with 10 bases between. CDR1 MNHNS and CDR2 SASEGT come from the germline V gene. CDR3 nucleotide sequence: TGTGCCAGCAGTGCTCTAGCCCCCGAGCAGTACGTC. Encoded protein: CASSALAPEQYV.

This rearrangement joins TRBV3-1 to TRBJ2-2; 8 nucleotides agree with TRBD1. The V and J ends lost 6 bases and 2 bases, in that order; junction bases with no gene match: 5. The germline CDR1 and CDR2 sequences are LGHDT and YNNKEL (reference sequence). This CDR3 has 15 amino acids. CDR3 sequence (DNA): TGTGCCAGCAGTTTAGGACAGGGAAACACCGGGGAGCTGTTTTTT. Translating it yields CASSLGQGNTGELFF.

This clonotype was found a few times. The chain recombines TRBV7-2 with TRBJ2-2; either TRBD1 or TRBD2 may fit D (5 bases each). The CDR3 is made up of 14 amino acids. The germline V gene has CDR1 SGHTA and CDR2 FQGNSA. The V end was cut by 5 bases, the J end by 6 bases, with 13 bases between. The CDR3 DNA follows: TGTGCCAGCAGCCCCAATATGGGGGCCGGGGAGCTGTTTTTT. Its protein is CASSPNMGAGELFF.

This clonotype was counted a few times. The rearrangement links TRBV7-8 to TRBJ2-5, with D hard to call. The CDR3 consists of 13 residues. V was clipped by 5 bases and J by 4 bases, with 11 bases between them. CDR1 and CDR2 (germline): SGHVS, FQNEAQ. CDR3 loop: CASSPDLIETQYF. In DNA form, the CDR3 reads TGTGCCAGCAGCCCGGATTTGATAGAGACCCAGTACTTC.

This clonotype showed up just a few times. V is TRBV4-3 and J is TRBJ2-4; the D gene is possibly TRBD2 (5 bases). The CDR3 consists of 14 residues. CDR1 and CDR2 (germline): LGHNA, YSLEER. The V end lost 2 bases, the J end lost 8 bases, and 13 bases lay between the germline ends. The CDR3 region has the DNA TGCGCCAGCAGCCAAAACCTGGGAGCTGACATTCAGTACTTC. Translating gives CASSQNLGADIQYF.

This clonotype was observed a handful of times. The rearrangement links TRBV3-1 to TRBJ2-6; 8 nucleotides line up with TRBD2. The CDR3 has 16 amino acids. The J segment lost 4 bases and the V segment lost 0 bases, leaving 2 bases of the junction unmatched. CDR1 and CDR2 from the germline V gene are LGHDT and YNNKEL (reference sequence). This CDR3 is CASSQELAGGANVLTF. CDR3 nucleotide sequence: TGTGCCAGCAGCCAAGAGCTAGCGGGCGGGGCCAACGTCCTGACTTTC.

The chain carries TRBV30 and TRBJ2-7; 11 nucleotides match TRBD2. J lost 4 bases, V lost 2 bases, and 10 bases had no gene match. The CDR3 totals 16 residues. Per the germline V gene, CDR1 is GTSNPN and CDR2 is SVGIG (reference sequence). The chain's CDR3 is CAWSLPGLAGRYEQYF. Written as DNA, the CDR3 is TGTGCCTGGAGTCTCCCCGGACTAGCGGGCAGGTACGAGCAGTACTTC.

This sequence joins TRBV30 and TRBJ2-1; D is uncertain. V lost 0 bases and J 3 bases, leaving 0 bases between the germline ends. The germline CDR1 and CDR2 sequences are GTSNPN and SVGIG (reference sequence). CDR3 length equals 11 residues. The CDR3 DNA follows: TGTGCCTGGAGTGTCTACAATGAGCAGTTCTTC. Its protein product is CAWSVYNEQFF.

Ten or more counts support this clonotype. The CDR3 loop is CASSVALSDRGNNEQFF. CDR3 nucleotide sequence: TGTGCCAGCAGCGTAGCCTTGTCGGACAGGGGAAACAATGAGCAGTTCTTC. V and J are TRBV9 and TRBJ2-1, with 9 bases fitting TRBD1. Germline CDR1 and CDR2: SGDLS and YYNGEE. V lost 0 bases to trimming and J lost 5 bases; unmatched junction nucleotides: 9. The CDR3 is 17 amino acids.

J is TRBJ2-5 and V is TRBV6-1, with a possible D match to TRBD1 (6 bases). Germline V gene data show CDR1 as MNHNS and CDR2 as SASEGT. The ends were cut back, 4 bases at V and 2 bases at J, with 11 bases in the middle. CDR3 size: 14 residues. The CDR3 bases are TGTGCCAGCAGTGCCAGACAGGAACAAGAGACCCAGTACTTC. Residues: CASSARQEQETQYF.

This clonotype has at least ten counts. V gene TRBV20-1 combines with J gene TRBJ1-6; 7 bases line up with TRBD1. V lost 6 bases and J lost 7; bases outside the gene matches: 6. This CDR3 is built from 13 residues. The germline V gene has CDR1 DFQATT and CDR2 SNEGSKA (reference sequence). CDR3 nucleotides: TGCAGTGCCACGGGACAGATAAATTCACCCCTCCACTTT. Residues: CSATGQINSPLHF.

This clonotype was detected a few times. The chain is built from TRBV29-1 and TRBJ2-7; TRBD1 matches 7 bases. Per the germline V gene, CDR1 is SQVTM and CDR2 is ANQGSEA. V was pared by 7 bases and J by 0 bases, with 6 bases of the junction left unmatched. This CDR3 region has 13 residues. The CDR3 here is CSARRDSSYEQYF. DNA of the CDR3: TGCAGCGCAAGAAGGGACAGCTCCTACGAGCAGTACTTC.

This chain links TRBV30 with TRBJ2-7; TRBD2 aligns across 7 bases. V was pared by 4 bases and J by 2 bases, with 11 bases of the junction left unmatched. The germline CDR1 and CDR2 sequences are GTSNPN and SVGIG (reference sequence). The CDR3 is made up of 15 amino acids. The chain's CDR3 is CAWTRTSPFAYEQYV. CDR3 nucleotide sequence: TGTGCCTGGACTCGGACTAGTCCTTTCGCCTACGAGCAGTACGTC.

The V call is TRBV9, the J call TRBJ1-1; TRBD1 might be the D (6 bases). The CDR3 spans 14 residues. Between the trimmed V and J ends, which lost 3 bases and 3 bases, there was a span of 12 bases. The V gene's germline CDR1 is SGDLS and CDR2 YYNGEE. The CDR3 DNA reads TGTGCCAGCAGCGATACAGGGAGAGACACTGAAGCTTTCTTT. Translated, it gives CASSDTGRDTEAFF.

The CDR3 DNA sequence: TGTGCCAGCAGCCTAAAGACTAGCGGGAGAAAATCAGATACGCAGTATTTT. Residues: CASSLKTSGRKSDTQYF. The V gene is TRBV6-2 or TRBV6-3, the J gene TRBJ2-3; 12 positions match TRBD2. There are 17 residues in the CDR3. Germline V gene sequence: CDR1 MNHEY, CDR2 SVGEGT. After removal of 6 bases from V and 4 bases from J, the junction contained 11 bases not matched to a gene.

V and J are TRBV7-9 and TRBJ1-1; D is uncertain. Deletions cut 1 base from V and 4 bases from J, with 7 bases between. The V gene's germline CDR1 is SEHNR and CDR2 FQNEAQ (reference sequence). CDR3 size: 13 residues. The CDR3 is CASSLEGATEAFF. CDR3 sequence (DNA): TGTGCCAGCAGCTTAGAGGGCGCCACTGAAGCTTTCTTT. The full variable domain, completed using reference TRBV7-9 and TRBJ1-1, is DTGVSQNPRHKITKRGQNVTFRCDPISEHNRLYWYRQTLGQGPEFLTYFQNEAQLEKSRLLSDRFSAERPKGSFSTLEIQRTEQGDSAMYLCASSLEGATEAFFGQGTRLTVV.

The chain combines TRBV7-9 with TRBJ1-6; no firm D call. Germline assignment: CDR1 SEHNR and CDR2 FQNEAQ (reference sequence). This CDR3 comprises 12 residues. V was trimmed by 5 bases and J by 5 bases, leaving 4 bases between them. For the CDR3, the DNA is TGTGCCAGCAGCCTTCATAATTCACCCCTCCACTTT. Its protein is CASSLHNSPLHF.